The 27 T cell receptor beta chains in this list originate from one sample, sequenced in a study of identifying expanded T cells in peripheral blood. The data were produced by immunoSEQ multiplex PCR, yet TCRdb's version contains in-frame clones alone and is incomplete. The data contain approximately 100,000 clones, about 89% of them singletons. Sequenced input: blood. The receptor source for this set is a person aged 18 to 69 in good health.

CDR3 loop: CASSLGTRQGLYEQYF. For the CDR3, the DNA is TGTGCCAGCAGCTTAGGAACCCGACAGGGACTATACGAGCAGTACTTC. J is TRBJ2-7 and V is TRBV13; D is possibly TRBD1 or TRBD2 (7 bases each). CDR1 PRHDT and CDR2 FYEKMQ come from the germline V gene (reference sequence). V was shortened by 0 bases and J by 4 bases, with 16 bases between the two germline ends. The CDR3 has 16 residues.

The V gene is TRBV5-8, the J gene TRBJ2-1; 8 positions agree with TRBD2. The CDR3 is made up of 15 amino acids. V lost 4 bases, J lost 0 bases, and 3 bases stayed unmatched. CDR1 SGHTS and CDR2 YDEGEE come from the germline V gene. The CDR3 protein is CASSAGTSSYNEQFF. The CDR3 DNA reads as TGTGCCAGCAGCGCCGGGACTAGCTCCTACAATGAGCAGTTCTTC. The entire variable domain, with the rest obtained from reference TRBV5-8 and TRBJ2-1, is as follows: EAGVTQSPTHLIKTRGQQATLRCSPISGHTSVYWYQQALGLGLQFLLWYDEGEERNRGNFPPRFSGRQFPNYSSELNVNALELEDSALYLCASSAGTSSYNEQFFGPGTRLTVL.

The genes are TRBV4-3 and TRBJ1-6; D is possibly TRBD1 (5 bases). Germline V gene lookup returns CDR1 LGHNA and CDR2 YSLEER. This CDR3 is built from 16 residues. V was shortened by 0 bases and J by 10 bases, with 16 bases between the two germline ends. The CDR3 nucleotides read TGCGCCAGCAGCCAAGATCGGTCACCGGGGGACTCACCCCTCCACTTT. Translated, it gives CASSQDRSPGDSPLHF.

This clone was found once. One end of the junction does not line up with germline, which may come from a read error. The chain employs TRBV6-5 and TRBJ1-2, with TRBD1 as a possible D gene (6 bases). This CDR3 region has 10 residues. Germline V gene lookup returns CDR1 MNHEY and CDR2 SVGAGI. CDR3 sequence reads: CASRDRGLYF. In nucleotides, the CDR3 is TGTGCCAGCAGAGATCGGGGGCTTTACTTC.

This rearrangement joins TRBV10-3 to TRBJ1-3; 12 bases align to TRBD1. The CDR3 loop spans 19 amino acids. Per the germline V gene, CDR1 is ENHRY and CDR2 is SYGVKD. V was clipped by 6 bases and J by 0 bases; unmatched bases: 12. The CDR3 sequence: CAISAGTGGPRTSGNTIYF. The CDR3 region has the DNA TGTGCCATCAGCGCCGGGACAGGGGGCCCTCGGACCTCTGGAAACACCATATATTTT.

This chain connects TRBV7-9 to TRBJ2-2; D is undetermined. The CDR3 spans 16 residues. The V gene lost 7 bases and the J gene lost 4 bases, with 19 bases spanning the gap. Germline CDR1 and CDR2: SEHNR and FQNEAQ (reference sequence). For the CDR3, the DNA is TGTGCCAGCATTCTAGAACGGCAGGCGACCACCGGGGAGCTGTTTTTT. Translating gives CASILERQATTGELFF.

The chain's CDR3 is CASSQGSGGVVDTQYF. The CDR3 bases are TGTGCCAGCAGCCAAGGGAGCGGGGGGGTTGTAGATACGCAGTATTTT. This rearrangement joins TRBV4-2 to TRBJ2-3; TRBD2 agrees at 10 bases. The CDR3 has 16 residues. CDR1 is LGHNA and CDR2 is YNFKEQ in the germline V gene. Trimming took 1 base from V and 5 from J; bases not matched to a gene: 6.

The chain couples TRBV7-2 to TRBJ1-5; tentatively, D is TRBD1 (6 bases). V was pared by 5 bases and J by 4 bases, with 12 bases between. Germline values: CDR1 SGHTA, CDR2 FQGNSA. CDR3 size: 14 residues. Written as DNA, the CDR3 is TGTGCCAGCAGCCTATTGGACAGAAATCAGCCCCAGCATTTT. This translates into CASSLLDRNQPQHF.

V usage is TRBV2 and J usage is TRBJ1-4, with D possibly being TRBD1 (5 bases). Between the trimmed V and J ends, which lost 1 base and 8 bases, there was a span of 14 bases. Per germline, CDR1 SNHLY and CDR2 FYNNEI. CDR3 length: 15 residues. Here the CDR3 DNA reads TGTGCCAGCAGTGAAGAAGGCGACAGCAGGGAAAAACTGTTTTTT. Translated, it gives CASSEEGDSREKLFF.

V usage is TRBV5-1 and J usage is TRBJ2-1; D gene unclear. This CDR3 has 14 residues. Between the trimmed V and J ends, which lost 3 bases and 14 bases, there was a span of 21 bases. The germline V gene has CDR1 SGHRS and CDR2 YFSETQ. This CDR3 reads CASSWKIGTMKEFF. The CDR3 DNA is TGCGCCAGCAGCTGGAAGATAGGAACAATGAAGGAGTTCTTC.

This chain connects TRBV12-5 to TRBJ2-3; D is perhaps TRBD2 (5 bases). Germline V gene data show CDR1 as LGHNT and CDR2 as FRNRAP. Trimming pared 0 bases from V and 0 bases from J, leaving 10 bases between. The CDR3 is 16 amino acids. The CDR3: CASGLVTGISTDTQYF. CDR3 DNA: TGTGCTAGTGGTTTGGTCACGGGAATCAGCACAGATACGCAGTATTTT.

The chain joins TRBV2 to TRBJ2-3; D may be TRBD1 or TRBD2 (5 bases each). Looked up from germline, CDR1 is SNHLY and CDR2 is FYNNEI. V lost 7 bases and J lost 14, with 13 bases in between. CDR3 length: 10 amino acids. The CDR3 spells CASIGTKTYF. CDR3 sequence (DNA): TGTGCCAGCATCGGGACCAAGACGTATTTT.

This chain links TRBV6-5 with TRBJ2-3; no clear D. The CDR3 sequence is 12 residues long. Germline CDR1 and CDR2: MNHEY and SVGAGI. V was clipped by 4 bases and J by 6 bases, with 8 bases between them. CDR3 protein: CASSSTSDTQYF. DNA of the CDR3: TGTGCCAGCAGTTCGACATCTGATACGCAGTATTTT.

The rearrangement links TRBV5-4 to TRBJ1-2; 9 bases match TRBD1. The CDR3 loop spans 14 amino acids. The trim removed 2 bases at V and 7 bases at J, leaving 6 bases unmatched. Germline V CDR1 and CDR2: SGHNT, YYREEE (reference sequence). CDR3 region: CASSFHRGHFGYTF. As DNA, the CDR3 is TGTGCCAGCAGCTTTCACAGGGGGCACTTTGGCTACACCTTC.

The J gene is TRBJ1-5, the V gene TRBV28, with D perhaps matching TRBD1 (5 bases). The germline gives CDR1 MDHEN, CDR2 SYDVKM. Trimming pared 6 bases from V and 5 bases from J, leaving 11 bases between. This CDR3 region has 13 residues. CDR3 region: CASRKGVDQPQHF. The CDR3 nucleotides read TGTGCCAGCAGAAAAGGGGTTGATCAGCCCCAGCATTTT. Full variable domain (outside the CDR3, taken from reference TRBV28 and TRBJ1-5): DVKVTQSSRYLVKRTGEKVFLECVQDMDHENMFWYRQDPGLGLRLIYFSYDVKMKEKGDIPEGYSVSREKKERFSLILESASTNQTSMYLCASRKGVDQPQHFGDGTRLSIL.

The V and J genes are TRBV4-2 and TRBJ2-1, with 9 bases identical to TRBD2. The trim removed 5 bases at V and 0 bases at J, leaving 11 bases unmatched. This CDR3 contains 18 residues. Germline CDR1 LGHNA, CDR2 YNFKEQ. The CDR3 sequence is CASSLAGRGGSSYNEQFF. The CDR3 region has the DNA TGTGCCAGCAGCTTGGCCGGGCGGGGGGGAAGCTCCTACAATGAGCAGTTCTTC.

The chain employs TRBV10-3 and TRBJ1-5, with a possible D match to TRBD1 (6 bases). The germline V gene has CDR1 ENHRY and CDR2 SYGVKD. There are 16 residues in the CDR3. Trimming removed 2 bases at V and 4 bases at J, with 15 bases between. The CDR3 region is CAISEVGQGRNQPQHF. The CDR3 DNA follows: TGTGCCATCAGTGAGGTTGGGCAGGGGAGAAATCAGCCCCAGCATTTT.

This clone came up once. The chain has TRBV28 and TRBJ2-1; 9 nucleotides align to TRBD2. Germline CDR1 is MDHEN and CDR2 is SYDVKM. Trimming at V came to 7 bases and at J to 7 bases, leaving 14 bases not matched to a gene. This CDR3 has 16 residues. For the CDR3, the DNA is TGTGCCAGCACCACCCCCCTAGCGGGGTCCTCTAATGAGCAGTTCTTC. It yields the protein CASTTPLAGSSNEQFF.

J is TRBJ2-7 and V is TRBV18, with D maybe TRBD1 (5 bases). CDR1 is KGHSH, CDR2 LQKENI, per germline. Between the trimmed V and J ends, which lost 3 bases and 5 bases, there was a span of 14 bases. The CDR3 extends over 14 amino acids. The CDR3 reads CASSPAQGVNEQYF. CDR3 coding DNA: TGTGCCAGCTCACCTGCGCAGGGTGTCAACGAGCAGTACTTC.

The rearrangement joins TRBV28 to TRBJ2-1; a weak D match, TRBD1 (5 bases). CDR3 size: 14 residues. Per germline, CDR1 MDHEN and CDR2 SYDVKM. V lost 7 bases and J 1 base, leaving 11 bases between the germline ends. CDR3 in amino acids: CASKGPESYNEQFF. CDR3 sequence (DNA): TGTGCCAGCAAGGGGCCGGAGTCCTACAATGAGCAGTTCTTC. Full variable domain (remainder filled in from reference TRBV28 and TRBJ2-1): DVKVTQSSRYLVKRTGEKVFLECVQDMDHENMFWYRQDPGLGLRLIYFSYDVKMKEKGDIPEGYSVSREKKERFSLILESASTNQTSMYLCASKGPESYNEQFFGPGTRLTVL.

The rearrangement joins TRBV13 to TRBJ2-7; possible D gene TRBD2, 6 bases. V was clipped by 7 bases and J by 5 bases, with 21 bases between them. The CDR3 runs to 15 residues. The germline CDR1 and CDR2 sequences are PRHDT and FYEKMQ (reference sequence). The CDR3 DNA reads as TGTGCCAGCACCCGGCGGGGCAGGGAGTTCCACGAGCAGTACTTC. As protein: CASTRRGREFHEQYF.

This chain joins TRBV28 and TRBJ2-1; weak D call: TRBD2 (6 bases). This CDR3 region has 11 residues. Deletions cut 2 bases from V and 11 bases from J, with 7 bases between. CDR1 is MDHEN, CDR2 SYDVKM, per germline. CDR3 in DNA: TGTGCCAGCAGTTTAGGACTACAGCAGTTCTTC. Amino acid sequence: CASSLGLQQFF.

The V call is TRBV7-2, the J call TRBJ2-7; D gene uncertain. The V end was cut by 5 bases, the J end by 2 bases, with 7 bases between. Per germline, CDR1 SGHTA and CDR2 FQGNSA. The CDR3 is 12 residues long. CDR3: CASSLGTYEQYF. The CDR3 DNA is TGTGCCAGCAGCCTAGGGACCTACGAGCAGTACTTC. The full variable domain, with the rest looked up from reference TRBV7-2 and TRBJ2-7, is GAGVSQSPSNKVTEKGKDVELRCDPISGHTALYWYRQSLGQGLEFLIYFQGNSAPDKSGLPSDRFSAERTGGSVSTLTIQRTQQEDSAVYLCASSLGTYEQYFGPGTRLTVT.

As concerns this clone: One end of the junction is discordant with germline, which a read error may explain. The chain couples TRBV2 to TRBJ2-4; weak D call: TRBD2 (6 bases). Per the germline V gene, CDR1 is SNHLY and CDR2 is FYNNEI. The CDR3 runs 17 residues. The CDR3 spells CASSFPGLTLAKSIQYF. DNA of the CDR3: TGTGCCAGCAGTTTCCCGGGACTTACGTTAGCCAAAAGCATTCAGTACTTC.

This clone was counted a single time. This chain joins TRBV6-4 and TRBJ1-1; D uncertain. The V end was cut by 3 bases, the J end by 11 bases, with 13 bases between. The germline V gene encodes CDR1 MRHNA and CDR2 SNTAGT. CDR3 length equals 12 residues. CDR3 sequence reads: CASSDLTGVAFF. CDR3 in DNA: TGTGCCAGCAGTGATCTGACTGGCGTCGCTTTCTTT.

On this clone itself: This CDR3 is also generated by other DNA sequences in the sample. CDR3 amino acids: CASSLDLNTEAFF. DNA of the CDR3: TGTGCCAGCAGCTTAGATTTGAACACTGAAGCTTTCTTT. The rearrangement uses TRBV7-7 and TRBJ1-1; D remains unclear. Germline lookup yields CDR1 SSHAT and CDR2 FNYEAQ (reference sequence). The germline V and J ends were trimmed by 1 base and 0 bases, with 3 bases remaining between them. This CDR3 region has 13 residues.

This clone occurred a few times. Distinct nucleotide sequences in the sample also encode this CDR3. The V and J genes are TRBV19 and TRBJ1-6, with D hard to call. V lost 3 bases to trimming and J lost 0 bases, with 6 bases between them. The germline CDR1 and CDR2 sequences are LNHDA and SQIVND (reference sequence). This CDR3 has 15 amino acids. The CDR3 sequence: CASSMGSSYNSPLHF. CDR3 DNA sequence: TGTGCCAGTAGTATGGGTAGCTCCTATAATTCACCCCTCCACTTT.